This TCR beta chain was recovered during a study of blood T cell repertoires in COVID-19. At the level of the study: Resolution of symptoms, clearance, or two negative PCRs was present in recovered Cohort 3 donors. The cDNA or gDNA used as material had been derived from T cells, B-cell-depleted T cells, or PBMCs.

The CDR3 spans 13 residues. Germline assignment: CDR1 SGHRS and CDR2 YFSETQ. V lost 4 bases and J lost 11, with 18 bases in between. Participants, about 18 to 95 years old, spanned about 26 US areas. Cohort placement rested on clinical history that participants reported themselves. Profiling relied on immunoSEQ multiplex PCR, and the TCRdb table lists in-frame clones only, not all of them. The sample contains fewer than 200,000 clones, around 83% of which appear only once. Sequenced sample: PBMCs or T cells enriched from blood (not recorded which). The chain couples TRBV5-1 to TRBJ1-1; unclear D gene. The clonotype was recovered from a woman aged 40 to 50 in a cohort exposed to, infected with or recovered from COVID-19 (not recorded which). This CDR3 reads CASSLNSPREAFF. CDR3 coding DNA: TGCGCCAGCAGCCTGAACAGTCCTCGGGAGGCTTTCTTT.